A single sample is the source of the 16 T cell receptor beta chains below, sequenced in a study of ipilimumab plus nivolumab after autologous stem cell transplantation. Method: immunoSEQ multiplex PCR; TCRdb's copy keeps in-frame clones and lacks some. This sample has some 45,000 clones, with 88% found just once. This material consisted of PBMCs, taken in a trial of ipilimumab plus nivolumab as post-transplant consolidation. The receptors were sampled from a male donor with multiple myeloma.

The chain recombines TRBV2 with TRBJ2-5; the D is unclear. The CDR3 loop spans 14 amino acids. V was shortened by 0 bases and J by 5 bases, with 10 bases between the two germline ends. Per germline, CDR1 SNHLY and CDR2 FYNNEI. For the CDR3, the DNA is TGTGCCAGCAGTGAAGCCCTAGGGCGTGAGACCCAGTACTTC. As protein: CASSEALGRETQYF. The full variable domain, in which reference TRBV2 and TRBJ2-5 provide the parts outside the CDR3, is EPEVTQTPSHQVTQMGQEVILRCVPISNHLYFYWYRQILGQKVEFLVSFYNNEISEKSEIFDDQFSVERPDGSNFTLKIRSTKLEDSAMYFCASSEALGRETQYFGPGTRLLVL.

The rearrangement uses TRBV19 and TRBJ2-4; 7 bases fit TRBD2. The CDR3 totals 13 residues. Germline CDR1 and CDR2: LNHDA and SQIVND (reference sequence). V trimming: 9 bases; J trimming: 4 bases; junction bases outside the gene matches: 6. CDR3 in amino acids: CASGSGIKNIQYF. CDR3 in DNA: TGTGCCAGCGGGAGCGGGATAAAAAACATTCAGTACTTC.

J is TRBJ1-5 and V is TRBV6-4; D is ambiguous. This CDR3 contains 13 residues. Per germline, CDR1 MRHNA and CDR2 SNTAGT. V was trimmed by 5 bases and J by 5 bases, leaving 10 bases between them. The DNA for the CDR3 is TGTGCCAGCAGTCAGTGGGGAGATCAGCCCCAGCATTTT. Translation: CASSQWGDQPQHF.

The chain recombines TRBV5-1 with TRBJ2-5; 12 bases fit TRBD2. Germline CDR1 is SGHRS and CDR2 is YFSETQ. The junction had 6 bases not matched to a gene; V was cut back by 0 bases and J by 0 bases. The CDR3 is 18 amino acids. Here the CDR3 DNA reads TGCGCCAGCAGCTTGGTAACACTAGCGGGGGGATACCAAGAGACCCAGTACTTC. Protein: CASSLVTLAGGYQETQYF.

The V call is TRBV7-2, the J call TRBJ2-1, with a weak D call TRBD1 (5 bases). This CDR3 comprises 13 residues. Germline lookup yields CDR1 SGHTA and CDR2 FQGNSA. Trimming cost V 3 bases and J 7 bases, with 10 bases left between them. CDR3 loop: CASSLGRLNEQFF. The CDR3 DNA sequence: TGTGCCAGCAGCTTGGGGCGATTAAATGAGCAGTTCTTC.

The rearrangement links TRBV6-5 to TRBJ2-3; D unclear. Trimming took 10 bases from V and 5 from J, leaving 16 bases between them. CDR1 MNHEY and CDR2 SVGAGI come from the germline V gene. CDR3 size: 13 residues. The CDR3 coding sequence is TGTGCCATTCCCCCCCCCTGGGGAGATACGCAGTATTTT. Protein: CAIPPPWGDTQYF.

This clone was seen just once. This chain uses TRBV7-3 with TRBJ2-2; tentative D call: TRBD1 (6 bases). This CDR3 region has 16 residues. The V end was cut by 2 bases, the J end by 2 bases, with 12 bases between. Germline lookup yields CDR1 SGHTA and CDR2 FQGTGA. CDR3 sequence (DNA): TGTGCCAGCAGCTTACATCCAGGGACAAACACCGGGGAGCTGTTTTTT. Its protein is CASSLHPGTNTGELFF.

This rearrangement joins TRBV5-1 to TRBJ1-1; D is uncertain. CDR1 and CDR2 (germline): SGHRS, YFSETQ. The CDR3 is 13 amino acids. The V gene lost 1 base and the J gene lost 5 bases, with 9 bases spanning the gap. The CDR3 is CASSLTADTEAFF. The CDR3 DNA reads TGCGCCAGCAGCTTGACCGCCGATACTGAAGCTTTCTTT.

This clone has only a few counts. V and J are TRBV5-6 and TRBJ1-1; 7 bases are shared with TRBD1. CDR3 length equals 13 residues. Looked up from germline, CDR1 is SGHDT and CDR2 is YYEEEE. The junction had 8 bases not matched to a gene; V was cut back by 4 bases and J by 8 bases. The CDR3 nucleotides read TGTGCCAGCAGCGCCACACAGGGGACGGAAGCTTTCTTT. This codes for CASSATQGTEAFF.

This chain's CDR3 is CASSLIRGSGYGYTF. Here the CDR3 DNA reads TGTGCCAGCAGCTTGATAAGGGGGTCAGGCTATGGCTACACCTTC. This chain joins TRBV7-3 and TRBJ1-2, with a tentative D call TRBD1 (6 bases). The V gene lost 3 bases and the J gene lost 4 bases, with 15 bases spanning the gap. The CDR3 totals 15 residues. Germline CDR1 and CDR2: SGHTA and FQGTGA.

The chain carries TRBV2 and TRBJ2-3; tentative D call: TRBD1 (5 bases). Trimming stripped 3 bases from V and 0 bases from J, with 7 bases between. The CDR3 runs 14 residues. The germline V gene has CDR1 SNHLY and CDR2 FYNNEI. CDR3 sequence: CASSEAGSTDTQYF. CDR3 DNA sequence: TGTGCCAGCAGTGAGGCAGGGAGCACAGATACGCAGTATTTT. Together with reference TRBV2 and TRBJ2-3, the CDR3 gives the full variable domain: EPEVTQTPSHQVTQMGQEVILRCVPISNHLYFYWYRQILGQKVEFLVSFYNNEISEKSEIFDDQFSVERPDGSNFTLKIRSTKLEDSAMYFCASSEAGSTDTQYFGPGTRLTVL.

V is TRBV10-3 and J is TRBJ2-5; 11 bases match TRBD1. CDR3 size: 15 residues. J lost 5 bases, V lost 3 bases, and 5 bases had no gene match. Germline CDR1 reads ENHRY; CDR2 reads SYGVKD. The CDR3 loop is CAISDGQGAGETQYF. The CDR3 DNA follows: TGTGCCATCAGTGACGGACAGGGGGCGGGGGAGACCCAGTACTTC.

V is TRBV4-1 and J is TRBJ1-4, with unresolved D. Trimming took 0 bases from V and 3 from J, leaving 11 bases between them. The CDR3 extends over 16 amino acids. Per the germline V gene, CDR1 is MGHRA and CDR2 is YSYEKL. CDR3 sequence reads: CASSQEKRAANEKLFF. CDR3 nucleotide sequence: TGCGCCAGCAGCCAAGAAAAGAGGGCAGCTAATGAAAAACTGTTTTTT.

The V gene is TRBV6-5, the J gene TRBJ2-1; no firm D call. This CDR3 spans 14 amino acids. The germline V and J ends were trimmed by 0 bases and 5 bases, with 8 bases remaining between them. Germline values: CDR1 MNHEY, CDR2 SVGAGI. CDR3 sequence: CASSYSNGNNEQFF. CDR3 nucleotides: TGTGCCAGCAGTTACTCGAATGGAAACAATGAGCAGTTCTTC.

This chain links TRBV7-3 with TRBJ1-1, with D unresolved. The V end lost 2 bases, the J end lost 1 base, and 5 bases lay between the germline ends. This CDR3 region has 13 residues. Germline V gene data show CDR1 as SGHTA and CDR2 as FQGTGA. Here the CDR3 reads CASSLQPNTEAFF. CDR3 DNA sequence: TGTGCCAGCAGCTTACAACCGAACACTGAAGCTTTCTTT. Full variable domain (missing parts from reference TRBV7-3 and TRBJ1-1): GAGVSQTPSNKVTEKGKYVELRCDPISGHTALYWYRQSLGQGPEFLIYFQGTGAADDSGLPNDRFFAVRPEGSVSTLKIQRTERGDSAVYLCASSLQPNTEAFFGQGTRLTVV.

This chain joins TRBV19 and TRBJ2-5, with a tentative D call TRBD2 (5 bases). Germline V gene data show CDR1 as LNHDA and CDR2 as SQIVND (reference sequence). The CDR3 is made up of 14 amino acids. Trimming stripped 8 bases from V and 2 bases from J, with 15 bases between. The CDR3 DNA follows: TGTGCCAGTGCGGTTGGAGGAGGACAAGAGACCCAGTACTTC. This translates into CASAVGGGQETQYF.